This TCR beta chain came from a study of regulatory T cells in long-lasting Graves disease. Study background: It was over 5 years of antithyroid drugs, with positive TSH receptor antibodies, that meant persistent Graves' disease.

Findings and caveats of the study: Patients with persistent Graves' had lower TCR diversity than newly diagnosed patients.

This CDR3 spans 15 amino acids. With 2 bases clipped from V and 5 bases from J, the junction kept 4 bases outside the gene matches. TCR beta libraries were built with iRepertoire HTBI primers and Arm-PCR of CDR3 regions. MiXCR, run by TCRdb on the multiplex PCR reads, gives a single entry per CDR3 protein. The table lists about 310,000 distinct CDR3 sequences, 22% of them singletons. Of note for this clonotype: Its antigen remains unknown.

Time point denoted: persistent/refractory GD, antithyroid drugs over 5 years with positive TRAb. The TCR library was prepared using RNA isolated from PBMCs. V usage is TRBV12-3 or TRBV12-4 and J usage is TRBJ2-7; 12 bases agree with TRBD2. The starting material was peripheral blood mononuclear cells (PBMCs), obtained when the disease was refractory, from a patient treated with antithyroid drugs. The receptor's source is a female donor with Graves disease. The CDR3 nucleotides are TGTGCCAGCAGTTTACTGGCTAGCGGGAGGGACGAGCAGTACTTC. Its protein product is CASSLLASGRDEQYF.